This TCR beta chain emerged from a study of T cell responses to AZD1222 COVID-19 vaccine. The junction had 10 bases not matched to a gene; V was cut back by 6 bases and J by 5 bases. The CDR3 runs 16 residues. Germline V gene sequence: CDR1 MRHNA, CDR2 SNTAGT. Data came from immunoSEQ multiplex PCR; TCRdb stores just in-frame clones and leaves some out. Here the sample spans around 100,000 clones, over 90% being singletons. The chain is built from TRBV6-4 and TRBJ2-1, with 10 bases matching TRBD2. This receptor was obtained from an adult in good health. Specimen: peripheral blood, collected on day 0 of AZD1222 vaccination. CDR3 protein: CASSISSGSGDNEQFF. CDR3 nucleotide sequence: TGTGCCAGCAGCATATCTAGCGGGAGTGGGGACAATGAGCAGTTCTTC.